What follows are 8 T cell receptor beta chains derived from one specimen sequenced in a study of Ad26.COV2.S vaccination and SARS-CoV-2 variants. Treatment noted: some 20 received Ad26.COV2.S at low or high dose, single or two shots; 5 received placebo; per-sample allocation not given. The samples were gathered on day 63 after the first injection of vaccine or placebo. Assay: immunoSEQ multiplex PCR; the TCRdb copy retains only in-frame clones and omits some. The table includes 400,000 to 500,000 clones, roughly 88% detected once. The sample consisted of peripheral blood, taken in a trial of Ad26.COV2.S vaccine versus placebo. These receptors were taken from a person aged 18-65 years who received the Ad26.COV2.S COVID-19 vaccine or a placebo.

The chain has TRBV9 and TRBJ2-3; D is tentatively TRBD1 or TRBD2 (5 bases each). V lost 0 bases to trimming and J lost 2 bases, with 13 bases between them. Looked up from germline, CDR1 is SGDLS and CDR2 is YYNGEE. The CDR3 runs 16 residues. This CDR3 reads CASSVVEGTNTDTQYF. In nucleotides, the CDR3 is TGTGCCAGCAGCGTAGTTGAGGGGACGAACACAGATACGCAGTATTTT.

The chain joins TRBV11-2 to TRBJ2-7, with D perhaps matching TRBD1 or TRBD2 (5 bases each). The CDR3 extends over 15 amino acids. Trimming shortened V by 4 bases and J by 0 bases, and 13 bases separated the two germline ends. CDR1 and CDR2 from the germline V gene are SGHAT and FQNNGV. The CDR3 spells CASSSPIGTSYEQYF. Here the CDR3 DNA reads TGTGCCAGCAGCTCGCCGATCGGGACCTCCTACGAGCAGTACTTC.

The CDR3 loop reads CASSLDFRDKNTGELFF. As DNA, the CDR3 is TGTGCCAGCAGCTTAGATTTTCGGGACAAGAACACCGGGGAGCTGTTTTTT. This rearrangement joins TRBV7-2 to TRBJ2-2, with a tentative D call TRBD1 (6 bases). CDR1 is SGHTA and CDR2 is FQGNSA in the germline V gene. V was trimmed by 1 base and J by 1 base, leaving 13 bases between them. The CDR3 contains 17 residues.

This clone was counted only a few times. The V and J genes are TRBV18 and TRBJ2-7; 8 positions match TRBD1. The CDR3 is 14 residues long. The trim removed 3 bases at V and 3 bases at J, leaving 4 bases unmatched. Germline V gene data show CDR1 as KGHSH and CDR2 as LQKENI. This CDR3 reads CASSPTGANYEQYF. In DNA, the CDR3 is TGTGCCAGCTCACCGACAGGGGCTAACTACGAGCAGTACTTC. The whole variable domain, filled in from reference TRBV18 and TRBJ2-7, reads NAGVMQNPRHLVRRRGQEARLRCSPMKGHSHVYWYRQLPEEGLKFMVYLQKENIIDESGMPKERFSAEFPKEGPSILRIQQVVRGDSAAYFCASSPTGANYEQYFGPGTRLTVT.

This sequence joins TRBV6-2 or TRBV6-3 and TRBJ2-3; TRBD1 is a possible D gene (6 bases). The germline CDR1 and CDR2 sequences are MNHEY and SVGEGT. The CDR3 is made up of 16 amino acids. V was clipped by 1 base and J by 0 bases, with 11 bases between them. CDR3: CASSYLAGVSTDTQYF. The CDR3 nucleotides are TGTGCCAGCAGTTACTTGGCAGGGGTCAGCACAGATACGCAGTATTTT.

This rearrangement joins TRBV30 to TRBJ2-3; 7 bases agree with TRBD2. The CDR3 totals 15 residues. Germline CDR1 is GTSNPN and CDR2 is SVGIG (reference sequence). V trimming: 0 bases; J trimming: 1 base; junction bases outside the gene matches: 4. DNA for the CDR3: TGTGCCTGGAGTGTACTCGCGGGGGGCACAGATACGCAGTATTTT. This codes for CAWSVLAGGTDTQYF.

This chain uses TRBV11-1 with TRBJ2-3, with TRBD2 identical over 11 bases. This CDR3 has 15 amino acids. Trimming cost V 8 bases and J 4 bases; bases outside gene matches: 8. Germline loops: CDR1 SGHAT, CDR2 FQDESV (reference sequence). This CDR3 reads CASADSGGAPDTQYF. DNA of the CDR3: TGTGCCAGCGCAGATAGCGGGGGGGCCCCAGATACGCAGTATTTT.

The chain uses TRBV9 and TRBJ2-5; the match to TRBD2 covers 11 bases. The CDR3 loop spans 16 amino acids. Per the germline V gene, CDR1 is SGDLS and CDR2 is YYNGEE. The V segment lost 2 bases and the J segment 2 bases; nucleotides outside the gene matches: 5. CDR3 region: CASSVSGGGRQETQYF. Written as DNA, the CDR3 is TGTGCCAGCAGCGTTAGCGGGGGGGGTCGACAAGAGACCCAGTACTTC.